The 27 T cell receptor beta chains below all came from one sample that was sequenced in a study of tumor-infiltrating lymphocytes in primary liver carcinoma. Reverse transcription of 500 to 650 ng total RNA with a constant-region primer produced TCR beta cDNA. Libraries for TCR beta were built through three nested multiplex PCR rounds, which together made up a slightly modified ARM-PCR procedure. Investigators reported that the first two PCR rounds, at 9 to 11 cycles each, used TRBV1-TRBV30 forward primers with a C-beta reverse primer. TCRdb used MiXCR to reprocess the multiplex PCR reads, holding one entry per CDR3 protein. The table lists 95,000 to 150,000 distinct CDR3 sequences, under 70% of them singletons. Co-extraction of both nucleic acids (RNA and DNA) used roughly 19-33 mg of unsorted bulk tissue. The sample comprised tumor-adjacent normal liver tissue. The source of these receptors is an older woman with primary liver carcinoma and hepatitis B virus infection.

In regard to this clonotype: One junction end disagrees with the germline gene, perhaps due to a read error. The V and J genes are TRBV5-1 and TRBJ2-3; 11 bases match TRBD2. The CDR3 is 16 amino acids. CDR1 is SGHRS, CDR2 YFSETQ, per germline. Here the CDR3 DNA reads TGCGCCTGCAGCACCGGGACTAGCGGCAGTACAGATACGCAGTATTTT. Translating gives CACSTGTSGSTDTQYF.

As regards this clonotype: This may be a read error, as it is one base from a much larger clone. V usage is TRBV7-9 and J usage is TRBJ1-4; D uncertain. CDR3 length: 15 residues. Germline CDR1 is SEHNR and CDR2 is FQNEAQ (reference sequence). Between the trimmed V and J ends, which lost 1 base and 7 bases, there was a span of 13 bases. CDR3: CASSLVRQKSEKLFF. DNA for the CDR3: TGTGCCAGCAGCTTAGTTCGGCAGAAGAGTGAAAAACTGTTTTTT.

As to this clonotype: Likely a read error: the CDR3 ends without its conserved phenylalanine or tryptophan. The DNA is omitted, as the CDR3 cannot be located on it reliably, and the CDR3 follows TCRdb's listing. This chain's CDR3 is CAISANPYELYL. V gene TRBV10-3 combines with J gene TRBJ2-7. The CDR3 spans 12 amino acids, including both terminal residues. Germline CDR1 and CDR2: ENHRY and SYGVKD.

Comment on this clonotype: One junction end does not reproduce the germline sequence, and a read error may be involved. The chain has TRBV11-2 and TRBJ1-6; tentatively, D is TRBD1 (6 bases). CDR3 length equals 15 residues. Germline assignment: CDR1 SGHAT and CDR2 FQNNGV. The CDR3 region is CTSSLDSGANSPLHF. CDR3 DNA sequence: TGTACCAGCAGCTTAGATTCGGGGGCCAATTCACCCCTCCACTTT. The variable domain in full, with the rest retrieved from reference TRBV11-2 and TRBJ1-6, is EAGVAQSPRYKIIEKRQSVAFWCNPISGHATLYWYQQILGQGPKLLIQFQNNGVVDDSQLPKDRFSAERLKGVDSTLKIQPAKLEDSAVYLCTSSLDSGANSPLHFGNGTRLTVT.

This clonotype was seen many times. Written as DNA, the CDR3 is TGCAGCCCTAAGGGGGGGGATACGCAGTATTTT. Its translation is CSPKGGDTQYF. The rearrangement uses TRBV29-1 and TRBJ2-3, with a tentative D call TRBD2 (7 bases). The CDR3 extends over 11 amino acids. The germline V gene encodes CDR1 SQVTM and CDR2 ANQGSEA. V lost 8 bases, J lost 6 bases, and 12 bases lay in between.

This clonotype ranks as medium-sized (0.01 to 0.1%). In DNA form, the CDR3 reads TGTGCCAGCAGACGCGAGGACTACACGAACACTGAAGCTTTCTTT. Translated, it gives CASRREDYTNTEAFF. This rearrangement joins TRBV5-5 to TRBJ1-1; unclear D gene. Trimming removed 5 bases at V and 1 base at J, with 15 bases between. The CDR3 contains 15 residues. Germline CDR1 and CDR2: SGHKS and YYEKEE (reference sequence).

In regard to this clonotype: One junction end does not reproduce the germline sequence, and a read error may be involved. The V gene is TRBV20-1, the J gene TRBJ2-3; possible D gene TRBD2, 6 bases. This CDR3 contains 18 residues. From germline, CDR1 is DFQATT and CDR2 SNEGSKA (reference sequence). CDR3 loop: CSTRAQSFRDFRTDTQYF. The CDR3 DNA follows: TGCAGTACTAGGGCCCAATCCTTCAGGGACTTCCGCACAGATACGCAGTATTTT.

Comments on this clonotype: Because the CDR3 is missing its conserved closing phenylalanine or tryptophan, this is likely a read error. The chain recombines TRBV4-1 with TRBJ2-1; D might be TRBD1 (5 bases). Trimming shortened V by 3 bases and J by 9 bases, and 15 bases separated the two germline ends. The CDR3 totals 14 residues. The germline CDR1 and CDR2 sequences are MGHRA and YSYEKL. For the CDR3, the DNA is TGCGCCAGCAGCCATGTCACAGGCATAGGTGAGCAGTTCTTA. This encodes CASSHVTGIGEQFL.

As regards this clonotype: The CDR3 ends on some other residue instead of the conserved phenylalanine or tryptophan, so this is likely a read error. The chain uses TRBV12-3 or TRBV12-4 and TRBJ2-5, with D tentatively TRBD2 (6 bases). Trimming left V 9 bases short and J 5 bases short, with 22 bases between. The CDR3 runs to 15 residues. The CDR3 nucleotides are TGTGCCAGTATGGAGGGGTTGGGCAGGACTGAGACCCAGTACTTA. Protein product: CASMEGLGRTETQYL.

This clonotype was seen a single time. This may stem from a read error, because a much larger clone lies one nucleotide away. The chain recombines TRBV6-6 with TRBJ1-2; tentatively, D is TRBD1 (5 bases). The germline V gene has CDR1 MNHNY and CDR2 SVGAGI (reference sequence). CDR3 size: 18 residues. The CDR3 reads CARSYRARGGDSAKGYTF. CDR3 in DNA: TGTGCCAGGAGTTACCGCGCTAGGGGAGGAGATTCGGCAAAGGGCTACACCTTC.

Details on this clonotype: An end of the junction differs from the germline gene, which may be a read error. V usage is TRBV5-1 and J usage is TRBJ1-1; unclear D gene. Germline CDR1 SGHRS, CDR2 YFSETQ. The CDR3 sequence is 14 residues long. CDR3 residues: CANSFDNRNTEAYF. CDR3 coding DNA: TGCGCCAACAGCTTTGACAACCGGAACACTGAAGCTTACTTT.

V usage is TRBV28 and J usage is TRBJ2-1; 7 bases agree with TRBD2. This CDR3 has 17 residues. Per germline, CDR1 MDHEN and CDR2 SYDVKM. V gave up 5 bases and J gave up 2 bases; unmatched junction bases: 12. CDR3 region: CASSPGKSSGTYNEQFF. Written as DNA, the CDR3 is TGTGCCAGCAGTCCCGGTAAGTCTAGCGGAACCTACAATGAGCAGTTCTTC.

With respect to this clonotype: One end of the junction varies from germline; a read error may be responsible. The CDR3 loop is CSSRAGETGELFF. For the CDR3, the DNA is TGCAGCTCTCGGGCAGGGGAGACCGGGGAGCTATTTTTT. The chain combines TRBV29-1 with TRBJ2-2, with D perhaps matching TRBD1 (6 bases). There are 13 residues in the CDR3. Looked up from germline, CDR1 is SQVTM and CDR2 is ANQGSEA.

With regard to this clonotype: This clone may be a read error of a much larger clone one base away. The chain combines TRBV6-1 with TRBJ2-7; perhaps TRBD2 as D (6 bases). Germline CDR1 reads MNHNS; CDR2 reads SASEGT. The length of the CDR3 is 15 residues. This chain's CDR3 is CASRVRGESSHEQYF. CDR3 bases: TGTGCCAGCAGGGTTCGCGGGGAGAGCTCCCACGAGCAGTACTTC.

This clonotype was counted a few times. At one boundary the junction diverges from the germline segment, which might be a read error. J is TRBJ2-2 and V is TRBV11-2; the D is unclear. CDR3 size: 16 residues. CDR1 and CDR2 (germline): SGHAT, FQNNGV. The CDR3 loop reads CVSSLGQFANTGELFF. CDR3 DNA sequence: TGTGTCAGCAGCTTAGGGCAGTTCGCGAACACCGGGGAGCTGTTTTTT.

As for this clonotype: The conserved phenylalanine or tryptophan normally closing the CDR3 is absent here, so this likely arose from a read error. The chain carries TRBV30 and TRBJ2-3, with TRBD2 matching 8 bases. This CDR3 has 15 residues. Germline V gene sequence: CDR1 GTSNPN, CDR2 SVGIG (reference sequence). With 4 bases clipped from V and 4 bases from J, the junction kept 10 bases outside the gene matches. The CDR3 region is CAWTLSGGPSDTQYL. CDR3 sequence (DNA): TGTGCCTGGACACTATCGGGAGGGCCATCAGATACGCAGTATTTA.

As regards this clonotype: One end of the junction fails to match germline, which may point to a read error. The chain is built from TRBV12-3 or TRBV12-4 and TRBJ2-1; TRBD2 matches 9 bases. This CDR3 has 16 residues. CDR3 sequence (DNA): TGTACCAGCAGGAGTAGCGGGAGAACTTCCTACATTGAGCAGTTCTTC. This sequence encodes CTSRSSGRTSYIEQFF.

A note on this clonotype: A read error may produce the germline difference seen at one junction end. The DNA for the CDR3 is TGCAGCGTCGAACACAGCTCTAGAAACACCATATATTTT. Translation: CSVEHSSRNTIYF. The rearrangement links TRBV29-1 to TRBJ1-3; D remains ambiguous. The CDR3 sequence is 13 residues long. Germline V CDR1 and CDR2: SQVTM, ANQGSEA.

Comment on this clonotype: At one end, the junction sequence differs from germline, possibly due to a read error. This chain links TRBV12-3 or TRBV12-4 with TRBJ2-5; 11 bases align to TRBD1. This CDR3 is built from 14 residues. CDR3 DNA: TGTGCCAACAGTCTCCTTGGACAGGGGGCCTCACTGGACTTC. This gives the protein CANSLLGQGASLDF.

As concerns this clonotype: Germline and junction disagree at one end, which may indicate a read error. The chain combines TRBV29-1 with TRBJ2-1, with D unresolved. The CDR3 covers 8 residues. Germline V gives CDR1 SQVTM, CDR2 ANQGSEA. This CDR3 reads CSVDEQFF. CDR3 sequence (DNA): TGCAGCGTTGATGAGCAATTCTTC.

A word on this clonotype: The junction departs from the called germline gene at one end, perhaps through a read error. The chain combines TRBV11-3 with TRBJ2-5; perhaps TRBD2 as D (5 bases). Germline CDR1 SGHNT, CDR2 YENEEA. The CDR3 has 15 amino acids. Here the CDR3 reads CVSSEGEGLQETQYF. CDR3 nucleotide sequence: TGTGTCAGCAGTGAAGGAGAGGGTCTTCAAGAGACCCAGTACTTC.

This clonotype occurred many times. The rearrangement links TRBV4-2 to TRBJ2-6; TRBD2 might be the D (5 bases). CDR3 length: 16 residues. Trimming left V 3 bases short and J 3 bases short, with 12 bases between. The V gene's germline CDR1 is LGHNA and CDR2 YNFKEQ. CDR3 region: CASSQNGGFGANVLTF. The CDR3 DNA sequence: TGTGCCAGCAGCCAGAATGGCGGGTTTGGGGCCAACGTCCTGACTTTC.

This clonotype has at least ten counts. Just one base apart from a much larger clone, this may be a read error. J is TRBJ2-7 and V is TRBV7-9; D not resolved. The length of the CDR3 is 11 residues. Per the germline V gene, CDR1 is SEHNR and CDR2 is FQNEAQ (reference sequence). Trimming shortened V by 2 bases and J by 5 bases, and 4 bases separated the two germline ends. The CDR3 region has the DNA TGTGCCAGCAGCTTACAGGACGAGCAGTACTTC. This encodes CASSLQDEQYF.

The chain couples TRBV7-3 to TRBJ2-3, with 9 bases fitting TRBD1. The germline V gene encodes CDR1 SGHTA and CDR2 FQGTGA. V was pared by 7 bases and J by 5 bases, with 7 bases of the junction left unmatched. The CDR3 sequence is 14 residues long. The CDR3 reads CASNKQGAGDTQYF. The CDR3, as DNA: TGTGCCAGCAACAAACAGGGGGCGGGAGATACGCAGTATTTT.

This clonotype came up once. Relative to the germline gene, one junction end is altered; a read error may explain this. Written as DNA, the CDR3 is TGTGTCTGGAACCGGGATAGAACCAATGAGCAGTTCTTC. This translates into CVWNRDRTNEQFF. J is TRBJ2-1 and V is TRBV30; perhaps TRBD2 as D (5 bases). CDR1 is GTSNPN, CDR2 SVGIG, per germline (reference sequence). There are 13 residues in the CDR3.

Comment on this clonotype: A much larger clone lies a single base off, so this may be a read error. The chain is built from TRBV6-1 and TRBJ2-3, with 7 nucleotides matching TRBD2. Trimming cost V 3 bases and J 1 base; bases outside gene matches: 10. Per the germline V gene, CDR1 is MNHNS and CDR2 is SASEGT. The CDR3 contains 17 residues. The CDR3 nucleotides read TGTGCCAGCAGTGAGAGGATAGGCGGGAGTGGCACAGATACGCAGTATTTT. It encodes CASSERIGGSGTDTQYF.

This clonotype turned up a few times. A much larger clone differs by one base, so this may be a read error. The chain carries TRBV5-4 and TRBJ2-5; TRBD1 aligns across 10 bases. The CDR3 is made up of 14 amino acids. Germline V lookup: CDR1 SGHNT, CDR2 YYREEE (reference sequence). The CDR3 sequence: CASSTGQGIETQCF. CDR3 coding DNA: TGTGCCAGCAGCACGGGACAGGGGATAGAGACCCAGTGCTTC.